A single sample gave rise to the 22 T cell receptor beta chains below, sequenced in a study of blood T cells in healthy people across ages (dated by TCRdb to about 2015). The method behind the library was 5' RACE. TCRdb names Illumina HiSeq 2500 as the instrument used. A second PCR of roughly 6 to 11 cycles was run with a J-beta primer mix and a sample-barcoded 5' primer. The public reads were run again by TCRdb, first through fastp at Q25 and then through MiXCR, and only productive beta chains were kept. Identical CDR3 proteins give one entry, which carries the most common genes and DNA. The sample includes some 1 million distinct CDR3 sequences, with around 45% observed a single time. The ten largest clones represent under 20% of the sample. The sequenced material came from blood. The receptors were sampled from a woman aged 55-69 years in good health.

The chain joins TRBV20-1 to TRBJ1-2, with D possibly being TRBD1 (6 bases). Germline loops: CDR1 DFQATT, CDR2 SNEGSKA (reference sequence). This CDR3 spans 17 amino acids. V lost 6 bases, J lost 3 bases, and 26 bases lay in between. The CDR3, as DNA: TGCAGTGCCCGAGAGATGGTCCCCGACAGGACTTACTATGGCTACACCTTC. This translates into CSAREMVPDRTYYGYTF.

CDR3: CAWSVGGYEAFF. The CDR3, as DNA: TGTGCCTGGAGTGTAGGGGGGTATGAAGCTTTCTTT. The genes are TRBV30 and TRBJ1-1; D is perhaps TRBD1 (6 bases). Germline V gives CDR1 GTSNPN, CDR2 SVGIG (reference sequence). Trimming pared 0 bases from V and 7 bases from J, leaving 9 bases between. This CDR3 is 12 amino acids long.

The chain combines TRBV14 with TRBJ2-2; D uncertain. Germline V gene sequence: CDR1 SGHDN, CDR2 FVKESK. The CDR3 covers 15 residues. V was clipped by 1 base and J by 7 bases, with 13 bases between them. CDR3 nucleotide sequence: TGTGCCAGCAGCCAAGCCCGGGCCCCATACGGGGAGCTGTTTTTT. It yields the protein CASSQARAPYGELFF.

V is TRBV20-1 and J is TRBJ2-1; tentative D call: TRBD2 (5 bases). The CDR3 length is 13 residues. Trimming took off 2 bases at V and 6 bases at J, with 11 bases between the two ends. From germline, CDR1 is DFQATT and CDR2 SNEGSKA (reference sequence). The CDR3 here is CSARWSGLNEQFF. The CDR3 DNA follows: TGCAGTGCTAGATGGTCTGGACTCAATGAGCAGTTCTTC.

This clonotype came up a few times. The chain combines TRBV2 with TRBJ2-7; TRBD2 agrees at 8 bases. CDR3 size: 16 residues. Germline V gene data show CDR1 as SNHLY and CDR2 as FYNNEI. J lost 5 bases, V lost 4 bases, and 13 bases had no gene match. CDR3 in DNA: TGTGCCAGCAGTGCCAGACCCGGGACTAGATCCCACGAGCAGTACTTC. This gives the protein CASSARPGTRSHEQYF.

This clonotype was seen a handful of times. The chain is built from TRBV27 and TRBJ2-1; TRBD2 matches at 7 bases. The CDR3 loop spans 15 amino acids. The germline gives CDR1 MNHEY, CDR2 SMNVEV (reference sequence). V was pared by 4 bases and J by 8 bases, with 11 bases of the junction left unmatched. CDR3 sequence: CASSYPGLVRDEQFF. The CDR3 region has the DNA TGTGCCAGCAGTTACCCAGGACTAGTCCGTGATGAGCAGTTCTTC.

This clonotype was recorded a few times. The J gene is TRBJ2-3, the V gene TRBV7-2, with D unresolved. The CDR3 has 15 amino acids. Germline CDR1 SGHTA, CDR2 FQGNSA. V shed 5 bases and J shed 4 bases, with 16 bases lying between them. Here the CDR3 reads CASSRGVLSADTQYF. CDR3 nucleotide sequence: TGTGCCAGCAGCCGAGGAGTCCTCAGCGCAGATACGCAGTATTTT.

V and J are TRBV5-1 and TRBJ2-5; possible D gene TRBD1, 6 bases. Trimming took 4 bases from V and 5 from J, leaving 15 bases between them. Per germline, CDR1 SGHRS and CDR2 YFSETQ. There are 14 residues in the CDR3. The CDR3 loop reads CASSGQGIRETQYF. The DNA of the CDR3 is TGCGCCAGCAGCGGGCAGGGGATACGGGAGACCCAGTACTTC.

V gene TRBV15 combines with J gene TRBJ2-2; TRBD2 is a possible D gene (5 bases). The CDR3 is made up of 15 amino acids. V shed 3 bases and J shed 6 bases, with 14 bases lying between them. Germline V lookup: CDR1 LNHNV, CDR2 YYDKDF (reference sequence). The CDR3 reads CATSRTGSWAGELFF. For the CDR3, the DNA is TGTGCCACCAGCAGGACTGGGAGCTGGGCCGGGGAGCTGTTTTTT.

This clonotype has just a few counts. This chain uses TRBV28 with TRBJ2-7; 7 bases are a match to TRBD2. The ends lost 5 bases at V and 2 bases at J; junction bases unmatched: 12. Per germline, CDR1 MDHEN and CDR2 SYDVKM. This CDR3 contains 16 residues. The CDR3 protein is CASSQVVASGTYEQYF. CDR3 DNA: TGTGCCAGCAGTCAGGTGGTGGCTAGCGGAACCTACGAGCAGTACTTC.

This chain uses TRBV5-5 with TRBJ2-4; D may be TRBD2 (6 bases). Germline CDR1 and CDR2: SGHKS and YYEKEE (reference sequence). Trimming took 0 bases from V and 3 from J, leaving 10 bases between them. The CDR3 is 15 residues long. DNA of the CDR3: TGTGCCAGCAGCTTGGGGGGACTGGACAAAAACATTCAGTACTTC. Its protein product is CASSLGGLDKNIQYF.

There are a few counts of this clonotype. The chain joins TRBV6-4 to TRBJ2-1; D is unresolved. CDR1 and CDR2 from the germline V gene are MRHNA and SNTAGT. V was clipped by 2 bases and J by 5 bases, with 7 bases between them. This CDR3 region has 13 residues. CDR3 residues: CASSDVDNNEQFF. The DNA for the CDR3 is TGTGCCAGCAGTGACGTGGATAACAATGAGCAGTTCTTC.

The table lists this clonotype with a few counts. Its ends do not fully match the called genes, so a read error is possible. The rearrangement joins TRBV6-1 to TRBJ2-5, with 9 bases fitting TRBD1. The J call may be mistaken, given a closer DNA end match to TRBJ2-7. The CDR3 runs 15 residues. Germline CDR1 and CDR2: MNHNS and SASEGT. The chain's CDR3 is CASREGGTGMYEQYF. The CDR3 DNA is TGTGCCAGCAGGGAAGGGGGGACAGGGATGTACGAGCAGTACTTC.

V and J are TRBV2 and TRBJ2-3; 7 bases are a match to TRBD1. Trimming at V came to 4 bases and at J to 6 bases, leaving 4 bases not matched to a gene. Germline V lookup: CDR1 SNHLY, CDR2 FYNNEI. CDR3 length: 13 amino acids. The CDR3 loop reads CASSAIQGDTQYF. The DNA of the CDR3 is TGTGCCAGCAGTGCAATACAGGGGGATACGCAGTATTTT.

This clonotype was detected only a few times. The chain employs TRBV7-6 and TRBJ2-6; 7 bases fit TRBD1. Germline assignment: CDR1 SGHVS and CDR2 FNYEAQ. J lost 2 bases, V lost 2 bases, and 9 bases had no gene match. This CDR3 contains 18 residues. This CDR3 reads CASSLFQGVLAGANVLTF. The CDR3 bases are TGTGCCAGCAGCTTATTCCAGGGGGTCCTCGCTGGGGCCAACGTCCTGACTTTC. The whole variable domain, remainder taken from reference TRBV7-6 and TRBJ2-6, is GAGVSQSPRYKVTKRGQDVALRCDPISGHVSLYWYRQALGQGPEFLTYFNYEAQQDKSGLPNDRFSAERPEGSISTLTIQRTEQRDSAMYRCASSLFQGVLAGANVLTFGAGSRLTVL.

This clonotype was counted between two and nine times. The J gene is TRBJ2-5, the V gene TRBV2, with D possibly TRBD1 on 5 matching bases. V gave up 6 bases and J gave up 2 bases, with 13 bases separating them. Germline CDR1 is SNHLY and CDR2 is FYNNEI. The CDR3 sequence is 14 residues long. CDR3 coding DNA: TGTGCCAGCAGCTCAGACAGCCGTCAAGAGACCCAGTACTTC. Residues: CASSSDSRQETQYF. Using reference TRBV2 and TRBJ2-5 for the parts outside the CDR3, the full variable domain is EPEVTQTPSHQVTQMGQEVILRCVPISNHLYFYWYRQILGQKVEFLVSFYNNEISEKSEIFDDQFSVERPDGSNFTLKIRSTKLEDSAMYFCASSSDSRQETQYFGPGTRLLVL.

In nucleotides, the CDR3 is TGCAGCGTTGTGAGAGGGCCGAGGGTACCCAATGAGCAGTTCTTC. As protein: CSVVRGPRVPNEQFF. This chain connects TRBV29-1 to TRBJ2-1; D is possibly TRBD2 (5 bases). Germline CDR1 is SQVTM and CDR2 is ANQGSEA. The length of the CDR3 is 15 residues. The ends were cut back, 4 bases at V and 6 bases at J, with 19 bases in the middle.

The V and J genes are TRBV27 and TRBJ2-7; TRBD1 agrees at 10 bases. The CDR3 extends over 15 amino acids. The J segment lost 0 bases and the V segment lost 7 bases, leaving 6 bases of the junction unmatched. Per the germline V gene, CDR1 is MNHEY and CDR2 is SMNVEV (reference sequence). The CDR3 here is CASKTRTGGSYEQYF. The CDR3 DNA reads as TGTGCCAGCAAAACCAGGACAGGGGGCTCCTACGAGCAGTACTTC.

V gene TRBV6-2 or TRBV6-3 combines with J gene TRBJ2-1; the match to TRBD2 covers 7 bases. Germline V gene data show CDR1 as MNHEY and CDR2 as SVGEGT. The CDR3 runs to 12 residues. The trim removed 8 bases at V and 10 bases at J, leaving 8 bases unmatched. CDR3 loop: CASGGGRGEQFF. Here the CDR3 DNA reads TGTGCCAGCGGTGGCGGGAGAGGCGAGCAGTTCTTC.

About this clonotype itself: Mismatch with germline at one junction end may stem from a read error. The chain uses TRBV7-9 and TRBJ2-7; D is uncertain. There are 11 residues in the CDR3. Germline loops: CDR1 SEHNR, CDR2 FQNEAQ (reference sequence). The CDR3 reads CANSLDVGQYF. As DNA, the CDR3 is TGTGCCAACAGCTTAGATGTGGGGCAGTACTTC.

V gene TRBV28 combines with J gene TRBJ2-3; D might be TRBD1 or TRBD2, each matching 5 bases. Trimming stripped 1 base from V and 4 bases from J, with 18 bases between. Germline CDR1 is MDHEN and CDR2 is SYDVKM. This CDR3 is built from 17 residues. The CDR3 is CASSLLGPGRSPDTQYF. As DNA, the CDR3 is TGTGCCAGCAGTTTATTGGGGCCGGGAAGGAGTCCAGATACGCAGTATTTT.

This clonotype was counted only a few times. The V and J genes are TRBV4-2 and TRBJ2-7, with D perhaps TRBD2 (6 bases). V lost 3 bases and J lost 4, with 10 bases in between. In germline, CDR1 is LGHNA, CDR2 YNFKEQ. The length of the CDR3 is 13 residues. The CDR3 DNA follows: TGTGCCAGCAGCCACGGGACTTCGTACGAGCAGTACTTC. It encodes CASSHGTSYEQYF.